This T cell receptor beta chain appears in the sequencing data of a study of cytomegalovirus exposure and HLA in healthy donors. General observations from the study: Reports indicate that TCR beta sequences accurately predicted the HLA-A and HLA-B alleles of most subjects.

Germline lookup yields CDR1 SGHDT and CDR2 YYEEEE. This CDR3 has 15 amino acids. The V end was cut by 3 bases, the J end by 0 bases, with 10 bases between. About this clone itself: Its matching antigen is unknown.

Primers for the PCR totalled 60 Vbeta and 13 Jbeta. Method: immunoSEQ multiplex PCR; TCRdb's copy keeps in-frame clones and lacks some. Recorded for this sample: 100,000 to 150,000 clones. This receptor was obtained from a man aged 18-30 years in good health and CMV-seronegative. The chain recombines TRBV5-6 with TRBJ2-1; D uncertain. The sequenced sample was PBMCs. The CDR3 DNA is TGTGCCAGCAGCTCGACTGGTAGCTCCTACAATGAGCAGTTCTTC. It encodes CASSSTGSSYNEQFF.